This TCR beta chain emerged from a study of chemoradiotherapy in HPV16-positive cancers. Study-wide results and caveats: For HPV16-positive patients, expanding HPV-responsive T cells associated with longer recurrence-free survival.

Repertoires were generated with immunoSEQ multiplex PCR, while TCRdb's copy carries only in-frame clones and drops some. Of approximately 30,000 clones in the sample, over 85% were seen once. This CDR3 has 16 amino acids. CDR1 and CDR2 from the germline V gene are MNHNS and SASEGT. Trimming left V 0 bases short and J 1 base short, with 11 bases between. Notes on this clone: What it binds is not known.

The receptor was derived from a human donor with HPV-associated anogenital cancer. The starting material was blood, obtained from a patient who underwent chemoradiotherapy. This rearrangement joins TRBV6-1 to TRBJ2-3; weak D call: TRBD2 (6 bases). The CDR3: CASSEAGGLGTDTQYF. The DNA of the CDR3 is TGTGCCAGCAGTGAAGCCGGGGGTTTAGGCACAGATACGCAGTATTTT.